This entry features one T cell receptor beta chain sequence. V dropped 2 bases and J dropped 3; count of bases not matched to a gene: 7. Germline values: CDR1 SGHDT, CDR2 YYEEEE. CDR3 length: 15 amino acids. The data are from a study of blood T cell repertoires in COVID-19. On the study more broadly: Some COVID-19 samples were acute and others convalescent; all came from the United States, Italy and Spain.

The assay was immunoSEQ multiplex PCR, and TCRdb's table has in-frame clones only and misses some. The sample records 150,000 to 200,000 clones, approximately 90% being singletons. V usage is TRBV5-6 and J usage is TRBJ2-5; 7 bases fit TRBD2. This TCR was sampled from a human donor in a cohort sampled during active COVID-19. The specimen sequenced was peripheral blood. CDR3 bases: TGTGCCAGCAGCTTCATTCGGGGAGGGGAAGAGACCCAGTACTTC. This codes for CASSFIRGGEETQYF. Supplemented by reference TRBV5-6 and TRBJ2-5, the full variable domain reads DAGVTQSPTHLIKTRGQQVTLRCSPKSGHDTVSWYQQALGQGPQFIFQYYEEEERQRGNFPDRFSGHQFPNYSSELNVNALLLGDSALYLCASSFIRGGEETQYFGPGTRLLVL.